These 15 T cell receptor beta chains were sequenced from one sample in a study of blood T cell repertoires in COVID-19 (dated by TCRdb to about 2020). The protocol used for the library was the immunoSEQ multiplex PCR assay. Held by TCRdb, this immuneACCESS table contains in-frame sequences only and omits some clones. Under half of the omission traces to an unresolved V gene where checked; the cause of the rest is unknown. For this sample the table gives about 90,000 clones, of which around 90% were detected only once. About 2% of the sample is taken by the ten largest. What was sequenced was peripheral blood. The receptors were gathered from a human donor with active COVID-19. The donor label of this sample is uncertain.

This sequence joins TRBV2 and TRBJ2-7; maybe TRBD2 (6 bases). V was shortened by 0 bases and J by 2 bases, with 8 bases between the two germline ends. The CDR3 is 14 residues long. From germline, CDR1 is SNHLY and CDR2 FYNNEI. The CDR3, as DNA: TGTGCCAGCAGTGAAGCCCGACTAGCCTACGAGCAGTACTTC. Encoded protein: CASSEARLAYEQYF.

This chain uses TRBV5-1 with TRBJ2-5; unclear D gene. The CDR3 covers 13 residues. The V gene's germline CDR1 is SGHRS and CDR2 YFSETQ. The V and J ends lost 2 bases and 2 bases respectively, with 7 bases between them. This CDR3 is CASSFLEQETQYF. CDR3 DNA sequence: TGCGCCAGCAGCTTTTTAGAGCAAGAGACCCAGTACTTC.

This chain uses TRBV5-1 with TRBJ2-7, with 10 bases matching TRBD1. CDR1 SGHRS and CDR2 YFSETQ come from the germline V gene. V gave up 6 bases and J gave up 5 bases; unmatched junction bases: 11. The CDR3 has 15 amino acids. CDR3 nucleotides: TGCGCCAGCACATACCCGGGACAGGGGCCCGACGAGCAGTACTTC. Its translation is CASTYPGQGPDEQYF.

This chain connects TRBV7-8 to TRBJ2-1, with TRBD1 matching over 8 bases. The CDR3 runs 17 residues. Germline CDR1 is SGHVS and CDR2 is FQNEAQ. Trimming took 5 bases from V and 9 from J; bases not matched to a gene: 18. The CDR3 DNA sequence: TGTGCCAGCAGCCTGAGAGGCGGACAGGGCAATTGGCGTGAGCAGTTCTTC. Translating it yields CASSLRGGQGNWREQFF.

This clone was seen just once. The chain carries TRBV28 and TRBJ2-7; D perhaps matches TRBD2 (5 bases). The CDR3 is 14 amino acids. CDR1 is MDHEN, CDR2 SYDVKM, per germline. V lost 6 bases and J 5 bases, leaving 17 bases between the germline ends. CDR3 in DNA: TGTGCCAGCAGCGCACCCGGGAATCCAAACGAGCAGTACTTC. This gives the protein CASSAPGNPNEQYF.

The rearrangement links TRBV4-3 to TRBJ2-1, with 8 bases that match TRBD2. CDR3 size: 19 residues. Germline trimming cut 0 bases from V and 7 bases from J; bases unmatched to any gene: 17. Germline CDR1 LGHNA, CDR2 YSLEER. Here the CDR3 reads CASSQDWDLGSGAYNEQFF. The CDR3 DNA is TGCGCCAGCAGCCAAGATTGGGATTTGGGTAGCGGGGCTTATAATGAGCAGTTCTTC.

The chain uses TRBV3-1 (or the pseudogene TRBV3-2) and TRBJ1-2; D not resolved. V was shortened by 4 bases and J by 1 base, with 13 bases between the two germline ends. The CDR3 sequence is 15 residues long. Germline V gene data show CDR1 as LGHDT and CDR2 as YNNKEL (reference sequence). The DNA for the CDR3 is TGTGCCAGCAGCCGCGAAGGAGTGGGTAACTATGGCTACACCTTC. Encoded protein: CASSREGVGNYGYTF.

This chain connects TRBV7-2 to TRBJ1-6, with D possibly being TRBD1 (5 bases). Trimming took 5 bases from V and 2 from J, leaving 10 bases between them. There are 15 residues in the CDR3. Germline V gene lookup returns CDR1 SGHTA and CDR2 FQGNSA. The CDR3 region is CASSIDRPYNSPLHF. The DNA of the CDR3 is TGTGCCAGCAGCATTGACAGACCCTATAATTCACCCCTCCACTTT.

The rearrangement links TRBV7-3 to TRBJ1-1; 8 nucleotides agree with TRBD1. The V segment lost 4 bases and the J segment 6 bases; nucleotides outside the gene matches: 7. The CDR3 loop spans 14 amino acids. The V gene's germline CDR1 is SGHTA and CDR2 FQGTGA. The CDR3 DNA follows: TGTGCCAGCAGCTCCTCATCGGACAGGGCTGAAGCTTTCTTT. Translation gives CASSSSSDRAEAFF.

The CDR3 sequence: CASSFGKNTEAFF. DNA of the CDR3: TGTGCCAGCAGCTTCGGGAAAAACACTGAAGCTTTCTTT. This chain uses TRBV7-6 with TRBJ1-1; no clear D. Trimming cost V 3 bases and J 2 bases, with 7 bases left between them. CDR3 length: 13 amino acids. The germline V gene encodes CDR1 SGHVS and CDR2 FNYEAQ.

This clone was found once. The genes are TRBV6-5 and TRBJ1-2, with TRBD1 matching over 7 bases. The CDR3 is 13 amino acids. Germline V gives CDR1 MNHEY, CDR2 SVGAGI. V lost 9 bases and J lost 2; bases outside the gene matches: 6. CDR3 region: CARPTGENYGYTF. CDR3 sequence (DNA): TGTGCCAGACCCACAGGGGAAAACTATGGCTACACCTTC.

This clone was observed a few times. The V and J genes are TRBV12-5 and TRBJ1-3; 7 nucleotides line up with TRBD1. V was pared by 3 bases and J by 2 bases, with 10 bases of the junction left unmatched. The CDR3 runs to 17 residues. Germline V gene sequence: CDR1 LGHNT, CDR2 FRNRAP. For the CDR3, the DNA is TGTGCTAGTGGTTTTTCGGCGGGACAGCGTCCTGGAAACACCATATATTTT. It encodes CASGFSAGQRPGNTIYF.

The chain couples TRBV7-2 to TRBJ1-1; D may be TRBD1 (6 bases). Trimming cost V 11 bases and J 1 base, with 17 bases left between them. The CDR3 runs to 14 residues. Germline V gives CDR1 SGHTA, CDR2 FQGNSA. This chain's CDR3 is CAGGPRPSNTEAFF. The CDR3 nucleotides read TGTGCCGGGGGCCCCCGGCCGTCGAACACTGAAGCTTTCTTT.

CDR3 DNA: TGTGCCAGCAGTAGGGACAGGGGTCCGCTGTTTTTT. It specifies CASSRDRGPLFF. This sequence joins TRBV6-5 and TRBJ1-4; 10 bases line up with TRBD1. V was pared by 5 bases and J by 14 bases, with 5 bases of the junction left unmatched. The CDR3 totals 12 residues. Per germline, CDR1 MNHEY and CDR2 SVGAGI.

This clone has only one observation. J is TRBJ1-1 and V is TRBV18, with a tentative D call TRBD1 (5 bases). There are 15 residues in the CDR3. The V and J ends lost 3 bases and 3 bases respectively, with 14 bases between them. CDR1 is KGHSH, CDR2 LQKENI, per germline. In DNA, the CDR3 is TGTGCCAGCTCACCGACAGTTCTGCAGGACACTGAAGCTTTCTTT. This codes for CASSPTVLQDTEAFF.